This T cell receptor (beta chain) was obtained from a study of PD-L1 blockade in urothelial cancer. Study-level background: Atezolizumab 1,200 mg was given intravenously every 3 weeks, starting 2014. Blood analysis took place 3 weeks (second dose) and 6 weeks after treatment start. Reported median T cell count for blood samples was 140,000 to 150,000.

This clone was detected only once. Profiled with immunoSEQ multiplex PCR; TCRdb holds only in-frame clones, not every one. The repertoire consists of 30,000 or so clones, with 75% to 85% occurring once and the leading ten covering about 29%. The CDR3 covers 16 residues. V was clipped by 1 base and J by 6 bases; unmatched bases: 7. CDR1 LGHNA and CDR2 YSLEER come from the germline V gene. The input for sequencing was PBMCs, taken around atezolizumab (anti-PD-L1) treatment. The chain couples TRBV4-3 to TRBJ2-3; 10 bases line up with TRBD2. The TCR sequence derives from a man aged 60 to 75 with urothelial cancer. The CDR3 loop is CASSQGASGGGDTQYF. The DNA for the CDR3 is TGCGCCAGCAGCCAAGGAGCTAGCGGGGGCGGGGATACGCAGTATTTT.